The entry below describes one TCR beta chain. Germline CDR1 reads LGHNT; CDR2 reads FRNRAP. CDR3 length equals 14 residues. UMI-labeled 5' RACE yielded the TCR beta libraries. Following a re-call of the 5' RACE reads, TCRdb has one entry per CDR3 protein and lacks DNA. The sample table includes around 10,000 distinct CDR3 sequences. The data stem from a study of human CD8 memory T cell subsets. In each subset, RNA was taken from duplicate vials, each of over 120,000 sorted CD8+ T cells. V usage is TRBV12-5 and J usage is TRBJ2-4; no DNA is available, so the TRBD2 call from TCRdb remains unchecked. Sequenced sample: CD8+ stem-like memory T cells (TSCM and TCM) sorted from PBMCs. Documented subset: stem-like memory CD8 T cells (TSTEM), CCR7+ PD-1- TIGIT-. The origin of this receptor is a human donor in good health. CDR3 amino acids: CASGFTGEGNIQYF.